The 7 T cell receptor beta chains listed next were all sequenced from one sample in a study of blood T cell repertoires in COVID-19. TCRdb's copy holds only in-frame clones and misses some; the assay was immunoSEQ multiplex PCR. The profile covers around 200,000 clones, with roughly 90% appearing a single time and 1.5% to 2% taken by the ten largest. Material for sequencing was peripheral blood. Source of these receptors: a man in his late teens or twenties with active or convalescent COVID-19.

The chain recombines TRBV18 with TRBJ2-3, with TRBD2 matching 10 bases. Germline V gives CDR1 KGHSH, CDR2 LQKENI. The CDR3 extends over 18 amino acids. Germline trimming cut 7 bases from V and 2 bases from J; bases unmatched to any gene: 15. CDR3 coding DNA: TGTGCCAGCTTCCCCAGCGTAGCGGGGGGCCACCTCACAGATACGCAGTATTTT. Translation: CASFPSVAGGHLTDTQYF.

The chain recombines TRBV9 with TRBJ1-1, with 9 bases lining up with TRBD1. The CDR3 totals 17 residues. The trim removed 4 bases at V and 0 bases at J, leaving 10 bases unmatched. The germline V gene encodes CDR1 SGDLS and CDR2 YYNGEE. The CDR3 DNA reads TGTGCCAGCAGCCCCGGACAGGGGAAGGGGTTGAACACTGAAGCTTTCTTT. This sequence encodes CASSPGQGKGLNTEAFF.

V and J are TRBV29-1 and TRBJ2-5, with D tentatively TRBD2 (7 bases). The V gene lost 4 bases and the J gene lost 6 bases, with 12 bases spanning the gap. CDR1 is SQVTM and CDR2 is ANQGSEA in the germline V gene. This CDR3 has 12 amino acids. CDR3 in amino acids: CSVGGGPKTQYF. The CDR3 DNA sequence: TGCAGCGTTGGGGGGGGGCCGAAGACCCAGTACTTC.

This clone was recorded once. The gene calls are TRBV7-8 and TRBJ1-3; possibly TRBD1 for D (5 bases). The CDR3 loop spans 16 amino acids. In germline, CDR1 is SGHVS, CDR2 FQNEAQ. Trimming took 1 base from V and 1 from J, leaving 11 bases between them. CDR3 loop: CASSLGGVVSGNTIYF. DNA for the CDR3: TGTGCCAGCAGCTTAGGGGGGGTCGTATCTGGAAACACCATATATTTT.

V and J are TRBV5-6 and TRBJ2-7, with D possibly TRBD2 on 6 matching bases. V lost 1 base, J lost 5 bases, and 10 bases lay in between. Germline V gene sequence: CDR1 SGHDT, CDR2 YYEEEE. The CDR3 is 13 amino acids. Here the CDR3 DNA reads TGTGCCAGCAGCTTGCCGGGACTCGACGAGCAGTACTTC. Protein product: CASSLPGLDEQYF.

The chain employs TRBV11-2 and TRBJ1-6, with D perhaps TRBD1 (5 bases). V was pared by 7 bases and J by 9 bases, with 10 bases between. This CDR3 is built from 12 residues. From germline, CDR1 is SGHAT and CDR2 FQNNGV. The CDR3 coding sequence is TGTGCCAGCACGCAGGGATTTTCACCCCTCCACTTT. Amino acids: CASTQGFSPLHF.

This clone was seen only a few times. The chain couples TRBV24-1 to TRBJ1-4; 9 positions agree with TRBD1. The CDR3 extends over 15 amino acids. Unmatched junction bases numbered 6, after V lost 4 bases and J lost 7 bases. CDR1 is KGHDR, CDR2 SFDVKD, per germline. The chain's CDR3 is CATSEVGQGGEKLFF. As DNA, the CDR3 is TGTGCCACCAGTGAGGTGGGACAGGGAGGTGAAAAACTGTTTTTT.